The rows below give T cell receptor beta chains drawn from one sample of a study of blood T cell repertoires in COVID-19. The protocol was immunoSEQ multiplex PCR, while the TCRdb copy is restricted to in-frame clones and leaves out a portion. The repertoire holds 250,000 or so clones, over 70% seen once, with around 3% in the top ten. The sample comprised PBMCs or T cells enriched from blood (not recorded which). These receptors all stem from a woman in her thirties or forties who had been exposed to COVID-19. CDR3s include the opening cysteine and the closing phenylalanine or tryptophan. D genes are given only for firm matches. Clone size is not always given. Where it is, it says once, few, many or a class for expanded clones.

v_gene	abundance	j_gene	d_gene	CDR3aa	CDR3nt
TRBV7-8	NA	TRBJ1-5	TRBD1	CASSKRGPNQPQHF	TGTGCCAGCAGCAAAAGGGGGCCTAATCAGCCCCAGCATTTT
TRBV30	NA	TRBJ1-3	TRBD1	CAWSVRRGLGNTIYF	TGTGCCTGGAGTGTACGAAGGGGGCTTGGAAACACCATATATTTT
TRBV24-1	NA	TRBJ1-2	NA	CATSDARVVGGYTF	TGTGCCACCAGTGATGCCAGGGTGGTAGGTGGCTACACCTTC
TRBV24-1	NA	TRBJ2-3	NA	CATSDPGQPPGTDTQYF	TGTGCCACCAGTGACCCTGGACAGCCCCCTGGAACAGATACGCAGTATTTT
TRBV5-1	NA	TRBJ1-1	NA	CASQRVMNTEAFF	TGTGCCAGTCAGAGGGTCATGAACACTGAAGCTTTCTTT
TRBV25-1	NA	TRBJ1-1	NA	CASRELNTEAFF	TGTGCCAGCAGGGAGTTGAACACTGAAGCTTTCTTT
TRBV4-3	NA	TRBJ1-1	TRBD1	CASSQDLQGAEGNTEAFF	TGCGCCAGCAGCCAAGACTTACAGGGGGCGGAGGGGAACACTGAAGCTTTCTTT
TRBV5-1	NA	TRBJ2-5	TRBD2	CASSLASGGTETQYF	TGCGCCAGCAGCTTGGCCTCGGGGGGGACAGAGACCCAGTACTTC
TRBV7-8	NA	TRBJ2-7	NA	CASSLDVGGDRYEQYF	TGTGCCAGCAGCTTAGACGTGGGGGGAGACCGCTACGAGCAGTACTTC
TRBV24-1	NA	TRBJ1-5	NA	CATSESEGYQPQHF	TGTGCCACCAGTGAATCGGAGGGCTATCAGCCCCAGCATTTT
TRBV28	NA	TRBJ2-5	NA	CASSLNGETQYF	TGTGCCAGCAGTTTGAACGGAGAGACCCAGTACTTC
TRBV9	once	TRBJ1-2	NA	CASSVEFAPYGYTF	TGTGCCAGCAGCGTTGAGTTTGCCCCGTATGGCTACACCTTC
TRBV28	NA	TRBJ2-2	TRBD1	CASREQGGPGELFF	TGTGCCAGCAGGGAACAGGGGGGTCCCGGGGAGCTGTTTTTT
TRBV5-1	NA	TRBJ2-5	TRBD2	CASSRLAEETQYF	TGCGCCAGCAGCAGACTAGCCGAAGAGACCCAGTACTTC
TRBV3-1/TRBV3-2	NA	TRBJ2-1	TRBD2	CASSQVGRGGLNEQFF	TGTGCCAGCAGCCAAGTAGGGCGGGGGGGCTTAAATGAGCAGTTCTTC
TRBV30	NA	TRBJ1-2	TRBD1	CAWGDRGGGYGYTF	TGTGCCTGGGGTGACAGGGGCGGGGGCTATGGCTACACCTTC
TRBV2	NA	TRBJ2-7	NA	CASNLHMTYEQYF	TGTGCCAGCAATTTGCACATGACCTACGAGCAGTACTTC
TRBV19	NA	TRBJ1-1	NA	CASSSRDTEAFF	TGTGCCAGTAGTTCGAGGGACACTGAAGCTTTCTTT